This T cell receptor (beta chain) comes out of a study of T cells expressing NK-cell markers. Study-level background: It was from sorted CD3+CD56+NKG2C+, CD3+CD56+NKG2C- and CD3+CD56-NKG2C+ T cells that TCR beta repertoires came. Regarding the study as a whole: The study found dominant NKG2C+ clonotypes at about 1.0-7.0% of CD8+ T cells in roughly six donors.

As for this clonotype: No antigen is known for it.

Each CDR3 protein gets one entry in TCRdb, which reprocessed the 5' RACE reads and gives no DNA. The sample spans 200,000 to 300,000 distinct CDR3 sequences; the ten largest clones claim 0.39%. This CDR3 is 13 amino acids long. The clonotype originates from a man between 18 and 29 years old in good health. The gene calls are TRBV12-3 or TRBV12-4 and TRBJ2-1; TCRdb indicates TRBD1, and absent DNA this call remains unverified. Sequencing input: blood T cells: a sorted CD56 or NKG2C T cell subset, CD4+ or CD8+ T cells, or bulk PBMC T cells (not recorded which). The CDR3 sequence: CASSPTGSNEQFF.